This T cell receptor beta chain was profiled in a study of T cells in Graves' hyperthyroidism and ophthalmopathy. Notes on the study in general: Ophthalmopathy prediction by the model preceded onset by a median approximately 6.9 months. A model of 13 V-J pairs discriminated ophthalmopathy from stable hyperthyroidism.

The study excluded patients with uncontrolled infection, other autoimmune disease, pregnancy or lactation. Using around 10 ml of fresh peripheral blood, PBMCs were prepared. This clonotype appeared a few times. Its specificity is not known. Researchers took RNA transcripts and amplified the TCR beta CDR3 regions from them. When the TCR CDR3 underwent first-round RT-PCR, the HTBI primer set was used. TCRdb passed the multiplex PCR reads through MiXCR, listing each CDR3 protein once. The data contain around 400,000 distinct CDR3 sequences, roughly 25% of them singletons. CDR3 size: 14 residues. V gave up 4 bases and J gave up 2 bases, with 11 bases separating them. The germline V gene encodes CDR1 SGDLS and CDR2 YYNGEE.

The sequenced sample was blood. This clonotype originated in a man between 50 and 59 years old with Graves' hyperthyroidism. The chain links TRBV9 to TRBJ2-3, with D possibly TRBD2 on 6 matching bases. Here the CDR3 reads CASSSRDFTDTQYF. In nucleotides, the CDR3 is TGTGCCAGCAGCTCACGGGACTTCACAGATACGCAGTATTTT.